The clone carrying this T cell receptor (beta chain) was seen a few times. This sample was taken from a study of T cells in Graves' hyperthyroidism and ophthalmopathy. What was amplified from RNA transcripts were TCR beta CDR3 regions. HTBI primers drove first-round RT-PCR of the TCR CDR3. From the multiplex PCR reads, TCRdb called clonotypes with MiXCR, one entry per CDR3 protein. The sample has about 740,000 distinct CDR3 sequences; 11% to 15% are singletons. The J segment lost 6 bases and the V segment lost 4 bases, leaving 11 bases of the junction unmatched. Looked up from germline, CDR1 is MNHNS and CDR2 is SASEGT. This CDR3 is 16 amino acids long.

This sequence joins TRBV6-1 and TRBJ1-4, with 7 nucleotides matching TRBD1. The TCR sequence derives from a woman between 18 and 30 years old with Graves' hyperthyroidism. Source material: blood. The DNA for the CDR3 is TGTGCCAGCAGTGTGAGGGGGACAGTAAGTGATGAAAAACTGTTTTTT. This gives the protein CASSVRGTVSDEKLFF.